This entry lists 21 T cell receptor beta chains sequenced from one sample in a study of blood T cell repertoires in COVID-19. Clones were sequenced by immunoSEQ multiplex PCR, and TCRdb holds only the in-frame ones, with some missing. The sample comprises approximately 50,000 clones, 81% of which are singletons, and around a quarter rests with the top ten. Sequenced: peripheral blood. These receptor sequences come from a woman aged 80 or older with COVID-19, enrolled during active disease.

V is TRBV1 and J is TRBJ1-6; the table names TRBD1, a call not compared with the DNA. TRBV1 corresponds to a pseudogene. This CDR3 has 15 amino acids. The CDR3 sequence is CTSSPGPTGPFSLHF. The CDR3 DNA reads TGCACCAGCAGCCCCGGGCCGACAGGGCCGTTCTCCCTCCACTTT.

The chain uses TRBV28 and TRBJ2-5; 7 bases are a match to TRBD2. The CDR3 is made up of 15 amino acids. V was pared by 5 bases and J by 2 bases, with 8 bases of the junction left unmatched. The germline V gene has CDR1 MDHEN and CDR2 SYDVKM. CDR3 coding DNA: TGTGCCAGCAGTAGTAGGACTAGACCGCAAGAGACCCAGTACTTC. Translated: CASSSRTRPQETQYF. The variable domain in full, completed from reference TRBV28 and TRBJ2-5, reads DVKVTQSSRYLVKRTGEKVFLECVQDMDHENMFWYRQDPGLGLRLIYFSYDVKMKEKGDIPEGYSVSREKKERFSLILESASTNQTSMYLCASSSRTRPQETQYFGPGTRLLVL.

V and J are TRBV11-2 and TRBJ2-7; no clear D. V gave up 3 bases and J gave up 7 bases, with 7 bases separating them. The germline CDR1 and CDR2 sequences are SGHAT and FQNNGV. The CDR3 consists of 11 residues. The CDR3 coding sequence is TGTGCCAGCAGCTTGAGTCTTGAGCAGTACTTC. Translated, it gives CASSLSLEQYF.

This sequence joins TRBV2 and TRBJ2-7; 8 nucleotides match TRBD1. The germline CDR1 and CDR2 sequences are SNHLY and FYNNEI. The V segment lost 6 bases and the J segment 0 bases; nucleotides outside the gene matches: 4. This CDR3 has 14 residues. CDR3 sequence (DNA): TGTGCCAGCAGCTATGGACAGGGCTCCTACGAGCAGTACTTC. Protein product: CASSYGQGSYEQYF.

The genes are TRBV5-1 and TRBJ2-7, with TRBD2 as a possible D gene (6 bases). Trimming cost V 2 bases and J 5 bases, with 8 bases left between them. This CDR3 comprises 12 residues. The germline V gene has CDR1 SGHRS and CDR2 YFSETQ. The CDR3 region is CASSFTSNEQYF. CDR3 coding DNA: TGCGCCAGCAGCTTTACTAGCAACGAGCAGTACTTC.

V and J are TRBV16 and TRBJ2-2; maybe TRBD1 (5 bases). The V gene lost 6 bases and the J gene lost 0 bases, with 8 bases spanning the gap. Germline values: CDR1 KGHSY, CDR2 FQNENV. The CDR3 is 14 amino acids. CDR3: CASRGAANTGELFF. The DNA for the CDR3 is TGTGCCAGCAGAGGGGCAGCGAACACCGGGGAGCTGTTTTTT.

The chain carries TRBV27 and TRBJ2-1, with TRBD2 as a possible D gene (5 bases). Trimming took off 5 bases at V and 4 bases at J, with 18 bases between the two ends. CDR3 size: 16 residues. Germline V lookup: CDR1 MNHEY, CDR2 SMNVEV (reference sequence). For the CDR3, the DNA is TGTGCCAGCAGTCCCGTCAGGAGCGGAGGTTACAATGAGCAGTTCTTC. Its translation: CASSPVRSGGYNEQFF.

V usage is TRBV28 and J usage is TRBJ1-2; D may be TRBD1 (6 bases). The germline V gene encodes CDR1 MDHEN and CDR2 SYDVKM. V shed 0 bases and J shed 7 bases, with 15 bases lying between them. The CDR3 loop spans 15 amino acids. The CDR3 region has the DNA TGTGCCAGCAGTTTATGGAACAGGGTTATTGGTGGCTACACCTTC. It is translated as CASSLWNRVIGGYTF.

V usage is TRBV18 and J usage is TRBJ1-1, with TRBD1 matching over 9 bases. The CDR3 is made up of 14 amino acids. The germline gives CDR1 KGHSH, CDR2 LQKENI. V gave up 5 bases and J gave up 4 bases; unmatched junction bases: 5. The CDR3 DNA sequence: TGTGCCAGCTCATCAGGACAGGGGCTCACTGAAGCTTTCTTT. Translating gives CASSSGQGLTEAFF.

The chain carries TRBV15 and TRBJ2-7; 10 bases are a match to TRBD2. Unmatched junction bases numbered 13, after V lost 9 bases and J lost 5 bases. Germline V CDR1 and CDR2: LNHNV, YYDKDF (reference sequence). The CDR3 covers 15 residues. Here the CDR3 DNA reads TGTGCCACAGCGATTCAAGCGGGAGGGCTCGACGAGCAGTACTTC. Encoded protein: CATAIQAGGLDEQYF.

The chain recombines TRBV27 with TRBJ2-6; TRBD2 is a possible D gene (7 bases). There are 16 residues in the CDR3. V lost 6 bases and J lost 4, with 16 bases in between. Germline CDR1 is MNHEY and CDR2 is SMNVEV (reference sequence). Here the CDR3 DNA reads TGTGCCAGCAGAGAGTGGGGGGGGCTAGGGGCCAACGTCCTGACTTTC. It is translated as CASREWGGLGANVLTF.

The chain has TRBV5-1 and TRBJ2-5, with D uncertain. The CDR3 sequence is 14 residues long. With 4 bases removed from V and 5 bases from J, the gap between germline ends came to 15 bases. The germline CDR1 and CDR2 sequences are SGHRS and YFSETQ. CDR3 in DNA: TGCGCCAGCAGCCTGGGGTTAGCCAGCGAGACCCAGTACTTC. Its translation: CASSLGLASETQYF.

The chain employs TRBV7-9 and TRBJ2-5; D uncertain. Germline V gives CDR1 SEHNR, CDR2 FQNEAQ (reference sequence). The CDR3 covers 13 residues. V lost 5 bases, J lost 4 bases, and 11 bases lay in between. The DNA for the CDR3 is TGTGCCAGCAGCCCCCTCGGTCCAGAGACCCAGTACTTC. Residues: CASSPLGPETQYF.

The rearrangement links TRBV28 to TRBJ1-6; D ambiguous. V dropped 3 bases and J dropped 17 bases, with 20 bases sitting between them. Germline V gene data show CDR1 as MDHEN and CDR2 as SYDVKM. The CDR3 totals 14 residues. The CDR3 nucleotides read TGTGCCAGCAGTTTCTTAATTAGCCCCCCGTCGGTCCACTTT. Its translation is CASSFLISPPSVHF.

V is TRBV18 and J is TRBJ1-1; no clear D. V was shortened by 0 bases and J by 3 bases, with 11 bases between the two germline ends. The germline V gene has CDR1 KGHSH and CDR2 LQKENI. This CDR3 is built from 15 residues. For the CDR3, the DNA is TGTGCCAGCTCACCACCTTCCGGTGGAGACACTGAAGCTTTCTTT. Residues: CASSPPSGGDTEAFF.

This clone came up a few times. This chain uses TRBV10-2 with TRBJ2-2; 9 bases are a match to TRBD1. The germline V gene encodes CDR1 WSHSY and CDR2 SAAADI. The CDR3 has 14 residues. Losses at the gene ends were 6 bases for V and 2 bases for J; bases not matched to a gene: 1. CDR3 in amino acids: CASRTGGNTGELFF. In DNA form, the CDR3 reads TGCGCCAGCAGGACAGGGGGTAACACCGGGGAGCTGTTTTTT.

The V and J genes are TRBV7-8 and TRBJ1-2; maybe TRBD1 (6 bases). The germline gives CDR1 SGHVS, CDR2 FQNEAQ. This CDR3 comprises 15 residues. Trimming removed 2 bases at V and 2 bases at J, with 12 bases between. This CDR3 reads CASSLQGLPNYGYTF. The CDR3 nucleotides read TGTGCCAGCAGCTTACAGGGGCTCCCGAACTATGGCTACACCTTC.

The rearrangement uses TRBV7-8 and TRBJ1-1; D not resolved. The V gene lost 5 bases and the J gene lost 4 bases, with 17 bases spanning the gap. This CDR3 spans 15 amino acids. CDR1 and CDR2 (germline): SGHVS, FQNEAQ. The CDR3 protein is CASSPRVLAGTEAFF. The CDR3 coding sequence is TGTGCCAGCAGCCCCCGGGTCCTTGCGGGCACTGAAGCTTTCTTT. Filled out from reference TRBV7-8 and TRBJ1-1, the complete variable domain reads GAGVSQSPRYKVAKRGQDVALRCDPISGHVSLFWYQQALGQGPEFLTYFQNEAQLDKSGLPSDRFFAERPEGSVSTLKIQRTQQEDSAVYLCASSPRVLAGTEAFFGQGTRLTVV.

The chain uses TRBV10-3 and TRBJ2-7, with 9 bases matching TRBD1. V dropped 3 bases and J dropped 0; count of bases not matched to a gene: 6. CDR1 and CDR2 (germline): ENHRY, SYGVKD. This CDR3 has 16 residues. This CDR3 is CAISDPDRGFSYEQYF. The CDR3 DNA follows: TGTGCCATCAGTGACCCGGACAGGGGATTCTCCTACGAGCAGTACTTC.

The DNA for the CDR3 is TGTGCCAGCAGCCTTCCTTCTCTAAGCTCCTACGAGCAGTACTTC. Residues: CASSLPSLSSYEQYF. This chain uses TRBV5-6 with TRBJ2-7; D gene ambiguous. Germline values: CDR1 SGHDT, CDR2 YYEEEE. CDR3 length: 15 residues. Trimming cost V 4 bases and J 0 bases, with 14 bases left between them.

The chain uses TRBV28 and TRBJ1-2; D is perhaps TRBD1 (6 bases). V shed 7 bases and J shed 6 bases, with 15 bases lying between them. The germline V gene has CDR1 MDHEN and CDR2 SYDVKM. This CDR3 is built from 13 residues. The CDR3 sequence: CASIGGQLNGYTF. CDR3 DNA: TGTGCCAGCATCGGGGGGCAGCTCAATGGCTACACCTTC.